This T cell receptor (beta chain) was profiled in a study of identical twins' blood T cells. A previously described protocol, modified, built RNA-based TCR cDNA libraries. Each TCR cDNA library carried sample-specific barcodes on both ends. In the authors' methods: Each donor had about 95,000 to nearly 550,000 clonotypes. TCRdb re-analysed the 5' RACE reads in MiXCR, keeping a single row per CDR3 protein. TCRdb, not the authors, supplied the V and J calls. The data contain a few hundred thousand distinct CDR3 sequences, 28% of them seen just once; the ten biggest clones take up about 6%. Three pairs of healthy female monozygous twins were the donors. The CDR3 consists of 16 residues. V dropped 2 bases and J dropped 0 bases, with 11 bases sitting between them.

This clonotype originated in a woman between 18 and 55 years old in good health. The chain uses TRBV23-1 and TRBJ2-4; D gene unclear. TRBV23-1 is annotated as an ORF whose role is uncertain. The sequenced sample consisted of PBMCs. CDR3 residues: CASSQGYYRAKNIQYF. Here the CDR3 DNA reads TGCGCCAGCAGTCAAGGATATTACCGAGCCAAAAACATTCAGTACTTC.